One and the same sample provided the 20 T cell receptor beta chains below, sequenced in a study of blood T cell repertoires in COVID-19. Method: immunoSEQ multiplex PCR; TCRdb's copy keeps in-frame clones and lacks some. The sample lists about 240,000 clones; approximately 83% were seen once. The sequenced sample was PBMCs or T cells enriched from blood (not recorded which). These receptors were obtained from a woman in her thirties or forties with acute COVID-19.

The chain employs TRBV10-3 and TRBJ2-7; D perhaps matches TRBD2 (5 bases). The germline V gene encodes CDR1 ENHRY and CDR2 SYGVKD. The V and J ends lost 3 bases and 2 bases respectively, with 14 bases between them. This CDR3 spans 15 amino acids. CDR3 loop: CAISDSRRRPYEQYF. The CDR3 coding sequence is TGTGCCATCAGTGATTCCCGGCGGAGGCCCTACGAGCAGTACTTC.

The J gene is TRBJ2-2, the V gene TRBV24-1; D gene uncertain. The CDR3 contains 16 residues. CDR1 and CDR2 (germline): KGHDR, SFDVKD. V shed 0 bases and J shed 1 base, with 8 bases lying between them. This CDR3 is CATSDLESGNTGELFF. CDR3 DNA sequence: TGTGCCACCAGTGATTTGGAGTCAGGGAACACCGGGGAGCTGTTTTTT.

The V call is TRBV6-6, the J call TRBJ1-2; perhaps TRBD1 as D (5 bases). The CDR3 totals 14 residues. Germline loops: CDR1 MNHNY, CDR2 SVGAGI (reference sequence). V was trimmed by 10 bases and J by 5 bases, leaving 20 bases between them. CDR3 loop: CATHAPGFWYGYTF. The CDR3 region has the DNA TGTGCCACCCACGCCCCAGGGTTTTGGTATGGCTACACCTTC.

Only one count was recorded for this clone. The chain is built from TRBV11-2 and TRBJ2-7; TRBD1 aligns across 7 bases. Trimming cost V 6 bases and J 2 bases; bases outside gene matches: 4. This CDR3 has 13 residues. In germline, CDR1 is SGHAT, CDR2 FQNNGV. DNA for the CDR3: TGTGCCAGCAGTAAGGGGGCGGCCTACGAGCAGTACTTC. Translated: CASSKGAAYEQYF. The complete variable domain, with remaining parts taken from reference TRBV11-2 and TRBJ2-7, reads EAGVAQSPRYKIIEKRQSVAFWCNPISGHATLYWYQQILGQGPKLLIQFQNNGVVDDSQLPKDRFSAERLKGVDSTLKIQPAKLEDSAVYLCASSKGAAYEQYFGPGTRLTVT.

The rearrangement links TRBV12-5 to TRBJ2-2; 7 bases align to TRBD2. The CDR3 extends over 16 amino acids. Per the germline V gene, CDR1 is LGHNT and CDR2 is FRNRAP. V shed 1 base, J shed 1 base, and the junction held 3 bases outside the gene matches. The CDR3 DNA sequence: TGTGCTAGTGGTTTGGCGGCTAGCGGGAACACCGGGGAGCTGTTTTTT. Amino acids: CASGLAASGNTGELFF.

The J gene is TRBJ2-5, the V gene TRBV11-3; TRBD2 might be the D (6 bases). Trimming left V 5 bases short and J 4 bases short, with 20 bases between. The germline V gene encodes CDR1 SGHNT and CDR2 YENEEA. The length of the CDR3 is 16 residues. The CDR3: CASSLKPREVAETQYF. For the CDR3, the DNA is TGTGCCAGCAGCCTAAAACCCAGGGAGGTCGCAGAGACCCAGTACTTC. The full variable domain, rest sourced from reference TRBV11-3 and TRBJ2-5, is EAGVVQSPRYKIIEKKQPVAFWCNPISGHNTLYWYLQNLGQGPELLIRYENEEAVDDSQLPKDRFSAERLKGVDSTLKIQPAELGDSAVYLCASSLKPREVAETQYFGPGTRLLVL.

In DNA, the CDR3 is TGTGCCAGCAGTCTATTGGACAGTTCTGGCTACACCTTC. Its translation: CASSLLDSSGYTF. The chain employs TRBV27 and TRBJ1-2; a possible D gene is TRBD1 (6 bases). Per germline, CDR1 MNHEY and CDR2 SMNVEV (reference sequence). The CDR3 consists of 13 residues. V was shortened by 5 bases and J by 7 bases, with 14 bases between the two germline ends.

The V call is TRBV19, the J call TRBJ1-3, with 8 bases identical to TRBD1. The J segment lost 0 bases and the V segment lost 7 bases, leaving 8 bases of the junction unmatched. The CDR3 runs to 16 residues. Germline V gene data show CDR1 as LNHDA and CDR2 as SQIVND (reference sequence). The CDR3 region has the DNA TGTGCCAGTACCTGGACAGGGAGAAGCTCTGGAAACACCATATATTTT. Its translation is CASTWTGRSSGNTIYF. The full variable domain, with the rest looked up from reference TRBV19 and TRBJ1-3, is DGGITQSPKYLFRKEGQNVTLSCEQNLNHDAMYWYRQDPGQGLRLIYYSQIVNDFQKGDIAEGYSVSREKKESFPLTVTSAQKNPTAFYLCASTWTGRSSGNTIYFGEGSWLTVV.

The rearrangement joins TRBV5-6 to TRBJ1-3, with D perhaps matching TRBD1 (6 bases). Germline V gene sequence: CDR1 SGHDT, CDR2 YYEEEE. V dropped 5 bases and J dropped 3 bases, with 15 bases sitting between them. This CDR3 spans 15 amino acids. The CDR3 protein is CASSRRGGGGNTIYF. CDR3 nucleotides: TGTGCCAGCAGTCGCCGCGGGGGCGGTGGAAACACCATATATTTT.

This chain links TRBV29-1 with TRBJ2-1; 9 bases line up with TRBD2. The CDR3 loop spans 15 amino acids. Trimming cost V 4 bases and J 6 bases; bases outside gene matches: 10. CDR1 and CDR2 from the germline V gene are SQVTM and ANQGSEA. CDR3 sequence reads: CSVGIGGRAVNEQFF. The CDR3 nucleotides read TGCAGCGTTGGGATTGGCGGGAGGGCCGTCAATGAGCAGTTCTTC.

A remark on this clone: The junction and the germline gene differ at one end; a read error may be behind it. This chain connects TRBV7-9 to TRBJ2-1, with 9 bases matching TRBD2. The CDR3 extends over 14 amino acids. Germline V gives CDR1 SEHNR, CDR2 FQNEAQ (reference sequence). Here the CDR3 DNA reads TGTGCCAGCAGCATAGCGGGAGTTATTAATGAGCAGTTCTTC. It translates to CASSIAGVINEQFF.

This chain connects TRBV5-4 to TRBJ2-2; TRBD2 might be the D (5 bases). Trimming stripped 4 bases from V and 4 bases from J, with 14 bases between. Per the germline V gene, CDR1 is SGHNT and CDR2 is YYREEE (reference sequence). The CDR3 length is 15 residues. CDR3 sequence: CASSTERAGTGELFF. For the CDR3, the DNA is TGTGCCAGCAGCACCGAGAGGGCGGGCACCGGGGAGCTGTTTTTT.

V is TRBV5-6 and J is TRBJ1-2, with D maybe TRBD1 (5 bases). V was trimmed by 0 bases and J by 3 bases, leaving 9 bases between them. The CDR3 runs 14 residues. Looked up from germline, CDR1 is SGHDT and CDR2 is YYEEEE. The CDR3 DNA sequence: TGTGCCAGCAGCTTGGACGCGGGGGACTATGGCTACACCTTC. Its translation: CASSLDAGDYGYTF.

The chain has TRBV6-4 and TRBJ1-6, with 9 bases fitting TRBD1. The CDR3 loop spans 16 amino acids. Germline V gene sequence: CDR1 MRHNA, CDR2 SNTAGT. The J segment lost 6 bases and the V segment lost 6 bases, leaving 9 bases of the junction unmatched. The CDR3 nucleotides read TGTGCCAGCAGCCAAGACCCGGGACAGGGTAATTCACCCCTCCACTTT. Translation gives CASSQDPGQGNSPLHF.

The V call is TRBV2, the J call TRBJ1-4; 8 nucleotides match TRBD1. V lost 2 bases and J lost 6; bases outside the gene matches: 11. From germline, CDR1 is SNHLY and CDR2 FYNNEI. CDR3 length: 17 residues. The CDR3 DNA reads TGTGCCAGCAGTGAAAGGGGCAGGGGGCTGAGTTATGAAAAACTGTTTTTT. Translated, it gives CASSERGRGLSYEKLFF.

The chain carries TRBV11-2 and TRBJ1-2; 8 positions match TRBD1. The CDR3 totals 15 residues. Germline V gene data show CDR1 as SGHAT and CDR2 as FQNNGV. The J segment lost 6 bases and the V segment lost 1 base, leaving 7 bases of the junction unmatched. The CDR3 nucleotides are TGTGCCAGCAGCTTAGCGACGGACAGGGAACATGGCTACACCTTC. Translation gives CASSLATDREHGYTF.

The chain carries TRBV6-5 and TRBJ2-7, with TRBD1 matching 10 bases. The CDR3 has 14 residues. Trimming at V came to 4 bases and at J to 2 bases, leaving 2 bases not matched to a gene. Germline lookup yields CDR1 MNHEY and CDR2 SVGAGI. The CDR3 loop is CASSSTGGAYEQYF. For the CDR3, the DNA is TGTGCCAGCAGTTCGACAGGGGGCGCCTACGAGCAGTACTTC.

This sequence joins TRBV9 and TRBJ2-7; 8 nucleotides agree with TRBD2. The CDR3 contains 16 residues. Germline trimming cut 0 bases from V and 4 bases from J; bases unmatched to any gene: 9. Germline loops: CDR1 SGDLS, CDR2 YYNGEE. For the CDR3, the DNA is TGTGCCAGCAGCGTAGCCGTCGGGACTAGTCTATACGAGCAGTACTTC. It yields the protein CASSVAVGTSLYEQYF. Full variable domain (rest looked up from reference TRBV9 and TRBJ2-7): DSGVTQTPKHLITATGQRVTLRCSPRSGDLSVYWYQQSLDQGLQFLIQYYNGEERAKGNILERFSAQQFPDLHSELNLSSLELGDSALYFCASSVAVGTSLYEQYFGPGTRLTVT.

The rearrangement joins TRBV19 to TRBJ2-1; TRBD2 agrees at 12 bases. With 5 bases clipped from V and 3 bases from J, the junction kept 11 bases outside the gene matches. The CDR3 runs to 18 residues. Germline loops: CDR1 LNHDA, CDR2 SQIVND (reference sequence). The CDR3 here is CASSGGLAGLGDYNEQFF. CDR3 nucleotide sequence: TGTGCCAGTAGTGGGGGACTAGCGGGCCTTGGGGACTACAATGAGCAGTTCTTC. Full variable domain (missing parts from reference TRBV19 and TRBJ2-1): DGGITQSPKYLFRKEGQNVTLSCEQNLNHDAMYWYRQDPGQGLRLIYYSQIVNDFQKGDIAEGYSVSREKKESFPLTVTSAQKNPTAFYLCASSGGLAGLGDYNEQFFGPGTRLTVL.

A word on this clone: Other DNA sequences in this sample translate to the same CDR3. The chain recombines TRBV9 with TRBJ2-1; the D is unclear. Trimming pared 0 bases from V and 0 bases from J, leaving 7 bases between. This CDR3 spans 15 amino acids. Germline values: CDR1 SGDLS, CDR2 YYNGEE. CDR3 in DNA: TGTGCCAGCAGCGTAGACAGTAGCTCCTACAATGAGCAGTTCTTC. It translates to CASSVDSSSYNEQFF.